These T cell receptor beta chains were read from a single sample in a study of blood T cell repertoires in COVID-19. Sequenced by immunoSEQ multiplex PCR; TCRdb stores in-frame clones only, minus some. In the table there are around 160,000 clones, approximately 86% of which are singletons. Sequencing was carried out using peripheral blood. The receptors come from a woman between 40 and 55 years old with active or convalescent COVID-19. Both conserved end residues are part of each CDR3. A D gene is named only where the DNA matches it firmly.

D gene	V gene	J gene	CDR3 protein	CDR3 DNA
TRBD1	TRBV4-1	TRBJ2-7	CASSQPGTGNEQYF	TGCGCCAGCAGCCAACCGGGGACAGGGAACGAGCAGTACTTC
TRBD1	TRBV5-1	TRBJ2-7	CASSPWDRGVSEQYF	TGCGCCAGCAGCCCATGGGACAGGGGAGTAAGCGAGCAGTACTTC
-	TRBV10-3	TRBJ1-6	CAISESQTNSPLHF	TGTGCCATCAGTGAAAGTCAGACAAATTCACCCCTCCACTTT
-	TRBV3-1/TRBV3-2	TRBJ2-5	CASSLRGGVGETQYF	TGTGCCAGCAGCCTCCGAGGGGGGGTTGGAGAGACCCAGTACTTC
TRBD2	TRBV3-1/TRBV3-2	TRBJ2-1	CASSLGGLAAYNEQFF	TGTGCCAGCAGCCTTGGGGGACTAGCGGCCTACAATGAGCAGTTCTTC
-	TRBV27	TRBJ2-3	CASSDRSSTDTQYF	TGTGCCAGCAGTGACAGGTCTAGCACAGATACGCAGTATTTT
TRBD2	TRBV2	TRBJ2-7	CATQGLGGSYEQYF	TGTGCCACCCAAGGTCTGGGGGGGTCCTACGAGCAGTACTTC
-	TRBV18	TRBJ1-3	CASSLTGRGASGNTIYF	TGTGCCAGCTCCCTGACCGGACGGGGAGCCTCTGGAAACACCATATATTTT
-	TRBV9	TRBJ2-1	CASSPPLDGDEQFF	TGTGCCAGCAGCCCCCCGCTAGACGGGGATGAGCAGTTCTTC
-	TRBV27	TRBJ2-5	CASRLRMREETQYF	TGTGCCAGCAGGCTTCGTATGAGGGAAGAGACCCAGTACTTC
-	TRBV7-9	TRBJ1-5	CASSSSTPTGIPGNQPQHF	TGTGCCAGCAGCTCATCTACTCCTACAGGGATCCCTGGGAATCAGCCCCAGCATTTT
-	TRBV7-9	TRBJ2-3	CASTRRRNTDTQYF	TGTGCCAGCACACGGAGACGCAACACAGATACGCAGTATTTT
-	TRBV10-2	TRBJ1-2	CASSERDTAQGYTF	TGCGCCAGCAGTGAGAGGGACACCGCCCAGGGCTACACCTTC
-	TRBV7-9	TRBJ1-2	CASSPQGTGYTF	TGTGCCAGCAGCCCACAAGGGACAGGCTACACCTTC
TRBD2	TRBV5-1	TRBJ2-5	CASSLGLAGGPKTQYF	TGCGCCAGCAGCTTGGGTCTAGCGGGAGGGCCAAAGACCCAGTACTTC
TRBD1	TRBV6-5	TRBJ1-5	CASSPDRVSNQPQHF	TGTGCCAGCAGTCCCGACAGGGTGAGCAATCAGCCCCAGCATTTT
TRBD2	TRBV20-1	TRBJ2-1	CSASLLAGYNEQFF	TGCAGTGCTAGTTTACTAGCGGGGTACAATGAGCAGTTCTTC